Here is one T cell receptor (beta chain) with its context. Antigen: not known. The data belong to a study of T cell responses to AZD1222 COVID-19 vaccine. Sequencing was performed with immunoSEQ multiplex PCR; in TCRdb, only in-frame clones are kept and a portion is missing. The profile covers some 120,000 clones, with roughly nine tenths appearing a single time and 4% to 5% taken by the ten largest. Findings and caveats of the study: When two AZD1222 doses had been given, Spike-specific TCR breadth and depth rose. Donors were mostly white British, more females; clonal diversity possibly underestimated. Repertoire samples came only from after the peak T cell response.

This CDR3 is built from 15 residues. V was cut by 5 bases and J by 2 bases, with 14 bases left in between. The V gene's germline CDR1 is SGHNT and CDR2 YYREEE (reference sequence). The origin of this receptor is an adult in good health. The input for sequencing was peripheral blood, taken on day 0 of AZD1222 vaccination. This rearrangement joins TRBV5-4 to TRBJ2-1; possible D gene TRBD2, 7 bases. DNA for the CDR3: TGTGCCAGCAGAGATTCCGGGGGGCCCTACAATGAGCAGTTCTTC. As protein: CASRDSGGPYNEQFF. The whole variable domain, filled in from reference TRBV5-4 and TRBJ2-1, reads ETGVTQSPTHLIKTRGQQVTLRCSSQSGHNTVSWYQQALGQGPQFIFQYYREEENGRGNFPPRFSGLQFPNYSSELNVNALELDDSALYLCASRDSGGPYNEQFFGPGTRLTVL.